The 27 T cell receptor beta chains reported below all come from one sample, sequenced in a study of shared clonotypes between healthy human individuals. Generated by immunoSEQ multiplex PCR, the TCRdb table keeps only in-frame clones and is missing some. The sample includes approximately 2.3 million clones, 90% to 95% of them seen just once. The sequencing input was naive CD4+ T cells from PBMCs. Specified subset: CD45RA+ positively selected. These receptors were obtained from a man between 18 and 29 years old in good health. Some clones in this sample may be carry-over from other donors' samples.

This chain connects TRBV27 to TRBJ2-1, with D unclear. Trimming took off 0 bases at V and 4 bases at J, with 4 bases between the two ends. This CDR3 is 13 amino acids long. CDR1 is MNHEY, CDR2 SMNVEV, per germline (reference sequence). For the CDR3, the DNA is TGTGCCAGCAGTTTATCACAGTACAATGAGCAGTTCTTC. Translated: CASSLSQYNEQFF.

V is TRBV28 and J is TRBJ1-5; D is undetermined. V was cut by 10 bases and J by 3 bases, with 19 bases left in between. Germline-derived CDR1 and CDR2 are MDHEN and SYDVKM. The CDR3 sequence is 15 residues long. The CDR3: CATFPGGSNNQPQHF. CDR3 DNA: TGTGCCACCTTTCCGGGCGGCAGCAACAATCAGCCCCAGCATTTT.

The genes are TRBV5-4 and TRBJ2-3; 8 nucleotides agree with TRBD1. The V and J ends lost 4 bases and 2 bases, in that order; junction bases with no gene match: 15. The CDR3 length is 18 residues. Germline V lookup: CDR1 SGHNT, CDR2 YYREEE (reference sequence). The CDR3 DNA reads as TGTGCCAGCAGCCCCACCCCGGGACAGGAATTTTTCACAGATACGCAGTATTTT. It specifies CASSPTPGQEFFTDTQYF.

V is TRBV5-1 and J is TRBJ2-2; 8 bases match TRBD2. Trimming at V came to 3 bases and at J to 2 bases, leaving 9 bases not matched to a gene. From germline, CDR1 is SGHRS and CDR2 YFSETQ. This CDR3 comprises 17 residues. The CDR3, as DNA: TGCGCCAGCAGCTCCTCGGGGGGGGGCCCAAACACCGGGGAGCTGTTTTTT. Translated: CASSSSGGGPNTGELFF.

This sequence joins TRBV7-9 and TRBJ1-2; D unclear. Trimming took off 2 bases at V and 3 bases at J, with 10 bases between the two ends. The germline V gene encodes CDR1 SEHNR and CDR2 FQNEAQ (reference sequence). The CDR3 has 14 amino acids. CDR3 DNA: TGTGCCAGCAGCTTAACCGGGGTTGACTATGGCTACACCTTC. Its translation is CASSLTGVDYGYTF.

The chain joins TRBV7-3 to TRBJ1-3; no clear D gene. The CDR3 contains 16 residues. The germline V gene has CDR1 SGHTA and CDR2 FQGTGA. V dropped 4 bases and J dropped 0 bases, with 13 bases sitting between them. CDR3 coding DNA: TGTGCCAGCAGCTCGGGCCCTCCGGGCTCTGGAAACACCATATATTTT. It specifies CASSSGPPGSGNTIYF.

In regard to this clone: Additional DNA sequences in this sample encode the identical CDR3. The V call is TRBV29-1, the J call TRBJ2-5; 10 bases are a match to TRBD1. Germline trimming cut 7 bases from V and 5 bases from J; bases unmatched to any gene: 4. The CDR3 length is 12 residues. Germline V gene data show CDR1 as SQVTM and CDR2 as ANQGSEA. CDR3 loop: CSGTGGEETQYF. In DNA, the CDR3 is TGCAGCGGGACAGGGGGAGAGGAGACCCAGTACTTC. Complete variable domain (other parts from reference TRBV29-1 and TRBJ2-5): SAVISQKPSRDICQRGTSLTIQCQVDSQVTMMFWYRQQPGQSLTLIATANQGSEATYESGFVIDKFPISRPNLTFSTLTVSNMSPEDSSIYLCSGTGGEETQYFGPGTRLLVL.

V gene TRBV28 combines with J gene TRBJ1-2; D possibly corresponds to TRBD1 (5 bases). CDR1 is MDHEN, CDR2 SYDVKM, per germline. Trimming left V 0 bases short and J 2 bases short, with 7 bases between. This CDR3 comprises 14 residues. CDR3: CASSLWQGNYGYTF. CDR3 bases: TGTGCCAGCAGTTTATGGCAGGGAAACTATGGCTACACCTTC.

The chain carries TRBV29-1 and TRBJ1-1, with D hard to call. Germline CDR1 is SQVTM and CDR2 is ANQGSEA. Trimming left V 7 bases short and J 5 bases short, with 20 bases between. The CDR3 spans 14 residues. The CDR3 sequence is CSGAASRWLTEAFF. The CDR3 nucleotides read TGCAGCGGGGCGGCATCGAGGTGGTTAACTGAAGCTTTCTTT.

The chain links TRBV5-1 to TRBJ2-7, with TRBD1 matching 7 bases. The CDR3 has 14 residues. The germline V gene encodes CDR1 SGHRS and CDR2 YFSETQ. V was clipped by 2 bases and J by 3 bases; unmatched bases: 5. Written as DNA, the CDR3 is TGCGCCAGCAGCTTCTCCGGGACAGTCTACGAGCAGTACTTC. Translation gives CASSFSGTVYEQYF. The whole variable domain, remainder taken from reference TRBV5-1 and TRBJ2-7, is KAGVTQTPRYLIKTRGQQVTLSCSPISGHRSVSWYQQTPGQGLQFLFEYFSETQRNKGNFPGRFSGRQFSNSRSEMNVSTLELGDSALYLCASSFSGTVYEQYFGPGTRLTVT.

The chain links TRBV28 to TRBJ2-7; D is unclear. V lost 2 bases to trimming and J lost 3 bases, with 14 bases between them. The germline V gene has CDR1 MDHEN and CDR2 SYDVKM. This CDR3 is 15 amino acids long. CDR3 in amino acids: CASSLSGVVNYEQYF. DNA of the CDR3: TGTGCCAGCAGTTTAAGTGGGGTGGTAAACTACGAGCAGTACTTC.

The genes are TRBV20-1 and TRBJ2-7; no reliable D call. Trimming left V 4 bases short and J 5 bases short, with 6 bases between. Germline values: CDR1 DFQATT, CDR2 SNEGSKA (reference sequence). This CDR3 spans 10 amino acids. In DNA, the CDR3 is TGCAGTGCTATTCGGGACGAGCAGTACTTC. Translated: CSAIRDEQYF.

This CDR3 reads CACSRGTGEETQYF. DNA for the CDR3: TGTGCCTGTTCAAGAGGGACAGGGGAAGAGACCCAGTACTTC. The chain uses TRBV30 and TRBJ2-5, with 10 positions matching TRBD1. The V segment lost 6 bases and the J segment 3 bases; nucleotides outside the gene matches: 7. The germline CDR1 and CDR2 sequences are GTSNPN and SVGIG (reference sequence). There are 14 residues in the CDR3.

As concerns this clone: The sample carries other DNA sequences with the same CDR3. This rearrangement joins TRBV6-6 to TRBJ2-3, with D unresolved. Germline CDR1 MNHNY, CDR2 SVGAGI (reference sequence). V was shortened by 4 bases and J by 1 base, with 6 bases between the two germline ends. The CDR3 spans 13 residues. The CDR3 bases are TGTGCCAGCAGTTCCCCGGGCACAGATACGCAGTATTTT. Translated, it gives CASSSPGTDTQYF.

The chain recombines TRBV5-4 with TRBJ2-7; 11 positions agree with TRBD2. The CDR3 runs to 16 residues. The germline gives CDR1 SGHNT, CDR2 YYREEE (reference sequence). Trimming cost V 4 bases and J 4 bases; bases outside gene matches: 10. The CDR3 reads CASSQTSGRYSYEQYF. The CDR3 DNA reads TGTGCCAGCAGCCAAACTAGCGGGAGATACTCATACGAGCAGTACTTC.

The chain joins TRBV5-1 to TRBJ2-1; TRBD1 or TRBD2 may be the D gene (5 bases each). The germline V gene encodes CDR1 SGHRS and CDR2 YFSETQ. The CDR3 loop spans 15 amino acids. Deletions cut 7 bases from V and 0 bases from J, with 14 bases between. The CDR3 DNA reads as TGCGCCAGCTCTCGAGGGGATCTCTCCTACAATGAGCAGTTCTTC. Translation gives CASSRGDLSYNEQFF.

The genes are TRBV4-3 and TRBJ2-1; 10 bases line up with TRBD2. The length of the CDR3 is 18 residues. CDR1 and CDR2 from the germline V gene are LGHNA and YSLEER. V shed 2 bases and J 2 bases; nucleotides not matched to a gene: 9. CDR3 coding DNA: TGCGCCAGCAGCCAACATGTCCAGCGGGAGGGCCCCTACAATGAGCAGTTCTTC. Its protein is CASSQHVQREGPYNEQFF.

The chain uses TRBV21-1 and TRBJ2-7; the table's D call, TRBD1, has no DNA check behind it. TRBV21-1 is shown as a pseudogene. The length of the CDR3 is 15 residues. The CDR3 DNA is TGTGCCAGCAGCACTCCAGGGTTCCCGACCTACGAGCAGTACTTC. Translating it yields CASSTPGFPTYEQYF.

V usage is TRBV27 and J usage is TRBJ2-7; TRBD1 matches at 12 bases. CDR1 is MNHEY, CDR2 SMNVEV, per germline (reference sequence). The CDR3 contains 15 residues. Trimming removed 6 bases from V and 7 bases from J; junction bases left unmatched: 10. CDR3 sequence reads: CASSFGTGGFQEQYF. The DNA of the CDR3 is TGTGCCAGCAGCTTCGGGACAGGGGGCTTTCAAGAGCAGTACTTC.

CDR3 protein: CATSRNRGRREAQYF. DNA of the CDR3: TGTGCCACCAGCAGAAACAGGGGGCGGAGAGAAGCCCAGTACTTC. The chain employs TRBV15 and TRBJ2-7, with 9 nucleotides matching TRBD1. With 2 bases clipped from V and 10 bases from J, the junction kept 12 bases outside the gene matches. The germline V gene encodes CDR1 LNHNV and CDR2 YYDKDF (reference sequence). The CDR3 has 15 amino acids.

This clone came up a few times. The chain links TRBV7-8 to TRBJ1-2, with 7 bases fitting TRBD1. CDR1 is SGHVS, CDR2 FQNEAQ, per germline. The V segment lost 1 base and the J segment 5 bases; nucleotides outside the gene matches: 1. This CDR3 is 13 amino acids long. CDR3 in amino acids: CASSLETGYGYTF. The CDR3 nucleotides are TGTGCCAGCAGCTTAGAGACAGGGTATGGCTACACCTTC.

The gene calls are TRBV5-1 and TRBJ2-3, with D unclear. Trimming cost V 1 base and J 0 bases, with 15 bases left between them. This CDR3 has 17 residues. Looked up from germline, CDR1 is SGHRS and CDR2 is YFSETQ. The DNA of the CDR3 is TGCGCCAGCAGCTTGCACCGCGAGAGTCAGAGCACAGATACGCAGTATTTT. It is translated as CASSLHRESQSTDTQYF.

The chain has TRBV11-2 and TRBJ1-2, with D perhaps TRBD1 (5 bases). The length of the CDR3 is 15 residues. The germline V gene has CDR1 SGHAT and CDR2 FQNNGV. Trimming removed 3 bases from V and 8 bases from J, with 19 bases in between. Written as DNA, the CDR3 is TGTGCCAGCAGCTTGAACCCTGAGGCAGGGCAAGGCTACACCTTC. This encodes CASSLNPEAGQGYTF.

The rearrangement uses TRBV5-4 and TRBJ2-1, with 8 nucleotides matching TRBD2. The CDR3 spans 15 residues. The V gene's germline CDR1 is SGHNT and CDR2 YYREEE (reference sequence). Unmatched junction bases numbered 8, after V lost 5 bases and J lost 4 bases. CDR3 residues: CASSNLAGRYNEQFF. The CDR3 bases are TGTGCCAGCAGTAACCTAGCGGGTCGTTACAATGAGCAGTTCTTC.

The J gene is TRBJ1-5, the V gene TRBV6-5, with D unclear. Trimming shortened V by 3 bases and J by 7 bases, and 13 bases separated the two germline ends. Per germline, CDR1 MNHEY and CDR2 SVGAGI. The CDR3 runs 14 residues. The CDR3 DNA is TGTGCCAGCAGTTATGGCGGAGGACCGCAGCCCCAGCATTTT. Translated, it gives CASSYGGGPQPQHF.

The CDR3 DNA reads as TGTGCCGGAAACCCGGGACAGAGATTCAATGAGCAGTTCTTC. Its translation: CAGNPGQRFNEQFF. V is TRBV2 and J is TRBJ2-1; 7 bases match TRBD1. Trimming took 11 bases from V and 6 from J; bases not matched to a gene: 13. CDR3 length: 14 amino acids. Germline V lookup: CDR1 SNHLY, CDR2 FYNNEI.

The rearrangement links TRBV7-2 to TRBJ1-4; tentatively, D is TRBD1 (6 bases). This CDR3 has 16 amino acids. V lost 2 bases to trimming and J lost 4 bases, with 14 bases between them. Per germline, CDR1 SGHTA and CDR2 FQGNSA. The CDR3 coding sequence is TGTGCCAGCAGCTTAACACCGGACAGCTATAATGAAAAACTGTTTTTT. Translated: CASSLTPDSYNEKLFF.